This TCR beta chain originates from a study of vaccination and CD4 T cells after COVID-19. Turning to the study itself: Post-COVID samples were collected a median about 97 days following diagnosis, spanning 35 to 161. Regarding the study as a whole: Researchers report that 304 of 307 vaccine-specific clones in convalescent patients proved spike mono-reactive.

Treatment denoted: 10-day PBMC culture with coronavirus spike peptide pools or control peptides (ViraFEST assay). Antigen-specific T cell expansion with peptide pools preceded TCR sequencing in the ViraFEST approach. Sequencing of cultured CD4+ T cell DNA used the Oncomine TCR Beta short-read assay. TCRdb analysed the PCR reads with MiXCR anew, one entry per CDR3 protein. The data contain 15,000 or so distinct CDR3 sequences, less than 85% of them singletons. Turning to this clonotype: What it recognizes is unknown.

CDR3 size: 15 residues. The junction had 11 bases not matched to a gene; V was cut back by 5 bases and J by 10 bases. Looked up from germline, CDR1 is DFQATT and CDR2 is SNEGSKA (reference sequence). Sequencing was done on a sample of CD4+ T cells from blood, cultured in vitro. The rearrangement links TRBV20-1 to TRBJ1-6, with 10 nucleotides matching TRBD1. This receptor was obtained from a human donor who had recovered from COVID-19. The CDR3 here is CSARPGTGVGSPLHF. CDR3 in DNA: TGCAGTGCTCGGCCCGGGACAGGGGTAGGATCACCCCTCCACTTT.